The rows below give T cell receptor beta chains drawn from one sample of a study of blood T cell repertoires in COVID-19. The protocol was immunoSEQ multiplex PCR, while the TCRdb copy is restricted to in-frame clones and leaves out a portion. The data contain around 67,000 clones, approximately 88% of them singletons. The sequenced sample was peripheral blood. These receptors all come from an elderly woman with acute or convalescent COVID-19. Both conserved end residues are part of each CDR3. Not every row has a clone size; where given, it reads once, few, many or a size class.

abundance	v_gene	j_gene	CDR3aa
NA	TRBV7-8	TRBJ1-5	CASNLRGEPQHF
few	TRBV5-3	TRBJ2-5	CARSLAVERGETQYF
NA	TRBV7-2	TRBJ2-5	CASSPQSGSGETQYF
NA	TRBV19	TRBJ2-6	CASKRDGANVLTF
few	TRBV3-1/TRBV3-2	TRBJ1-1	CASSHYDRNTEAFF
NA	TRBV28	TRBJ2-1	CASSAGLAGVGEQFF
NA	TRBV30	TRBJ1-1	CAWSPKLTGTADTEAFF
NA	TRBV6-5	TRBJ2-1	CATKKSGSTYEQFF
NA	TRBV27	TRBJ2-1	CASISQGNNEQFF
NA	TRBV5-1	TRBJ2-3	CASSLPETSGGSRDTQYF
NA	TRBV7-9	TRBJ1-2	CASSRTGERGYTF
NA	TRBV7-2	TRBJ1-6	CASSRGGSRSYNSPLHF
NA	TRBV7-9	TRBJ1-3	CASSRGQAGNTIYF
once	TRBV5-1	TRBJ1-1	CASSPQGVFAFF
NA	TRBV9	TRBJ2-1	CASSVGGAGLNEQFF
large	TRBV15	TRBJ1-2	CATSVDRAFGYTF
NA	TRBV19	TRBJ1-6	CASRIGRDGSPLHF
NA	TRBV19	TRBJ1-6	CASSMGTGRGDSPLHF
NA	TRBV6-5	TRBJ2-1	CASRLAGVYNEQFF
NA	TRBV7-6	TRBJ2-3	CASSPGGPTADTQYF
NA	TRBV11-3	TRBJ1-5	CASRGTGQGGSNQPQHF
NA	TRBV7-8	TRBJ2-5	CASSLGTGTQYF
NA	TRBV3-1/TRBV3-2	TRBJ2-3	CASSPMWGADTQYF
NA	TRBV15	TRBJ2-1	CATSLLAGWDEQFF
few	TRBV10-3	TRBJ2-7	CAISEKDRARDEQYF
NA	TRBV7-7	TRBJ2-2	CASSPLPGNTGELFF
NA	TRBV7-9	TRBJ2-1	CASSAGQGGANEQFF
NA	TRBV7-2	TRBJ1-1	CASSLEPTGVAFF